Listed here are 16 T cell receptor beta chains from one sample, sequenced in a study of control samples from healthy donors and cancer patients. Repertoires were generated with immunoSEQ multiplex PCR, while TCRdb's copy carries only in-frame clones and drops some. The data contain 100,000 to 120,000 clones, roughly 90% of them singletons. What was sequenced was PBMCs. These TCRs come from a woman aged 55-70 years with lung cancer.

The chain carries TRBV4-1 and TRBJ1-2, with TRBD1 as a possible D gene (6 bases). Looked up from germline, CDR1 is MGHRA and CDR2 is YSYEKL. Between the trimmed V and J ends, which lost 1 base and 3 bases, there was a span of 9 bases. The CDR3 is made up of 14 amino acids. CDR3: CASSQAGGDYGYTF. The CDR3 DNA reads TGCGCCAGCAGCCAAGCCGGGGGCGACTATGGCTACACCTTC.

The genes are TRBV5-1 and TRBJ2-7, with 8 bases lining up with TRBD1. This CDR3 is 16 amino acids long. V shed 0 bases, J shed 3 bases, and the junction held 8 bases outside the gene matches. Germline lookup yields CDR1 SGHRS and CDR2 YFSETQ. In DNA form, the CDR3 reads TGCGCCAGCAGCTTGGGACAGGGGCTTGGGGTCTACGAGCAGTACTTC. It specifies CASSLGQGLGVYEQYF. The full variable domain, with the rest looked up from reference TRBV5-1 and TRBJ2-7, is KAGVTQTPRYLIKTRGQQVTLSCSPISGHRSVSWYQQTPGQGLQFLFEYFSETQRNKGNFPGRFSGRQFSNSRSEMNVSTLELGDSALYLCASSLGQGLGVYEQYFGPGTRLTVT.

The V and J genes are TRBV9 and TRBJ2-2; D not resolved. Trimming pared 3 bases from V and 7 bases from J, leaving 19 bases between. Germline-derived CDR1 and CDR2 are SGDLS and YYNGEE. CDR3 length equals 16 residues. The CDR3 is CASSAYRDGLGGELFF. DNA for the CDR3: TGTGCCAGCAGCGCCTATAGAGATGGTTTGGGCGGGGAGCTGTTTTTT.

The gene calls are TRBV7-9 and TRBJ2-3, with D perhaps matching TRBD2 (7 bases). In germline, CDR1 is SEHNR, CDR2 FQNEAQ (reference sequence). This CDR3 contains 19 residues. With 1 base removed from V and 1 base from J, the gap between germline ends came to 21 bases. The CDR3 DNA reads as TGTGCCAGCAGCTTAGTTGCAGGTTTCCCGGGGGGCCGCACAGATACGCAGTATTTT. Its protein is CASSLVAGFPGGRTDTQYF.

The chain combines TRBV14 with TRBJ1-2; TRBD1 might be the D (5 bases). Germline V gives CDR1 SGHDN, CDR2 FVKESK. CDR3 size: 13 residues. The germline V and J ends were trimmed by 4 bases and 3 bases, with 9 bases remaining between them. This CDR3 reads CASSRGRDYGYTF. The CDR3 DNA is TGTGCCAGCAGCCGGGGCAGGGACTATGGCTACACCTTC.

This chain joins TRBV18 and TRBJ1-1; D not resolved. CDR1 is KGHSH and CDR2 is LQKENI in the germline V gene. Deletions cut 5 bases from V and 4 bases from J, with 14 bases between. The CDR3 extends over 14 amino acids. The CDR3, as DNA: TGTGCCAGCTCAGTCCGGCAGAGGGCCACTGAAGCTTTCTTT. This sequence encodes CASSVRQRATEAFF. The entire variable domain, with the rest obtained from reference TRBV18 and TRBJ1-1, is as follows: NAGVMQNPRHLVRRRGQEARLRCSPMKGHSHVYWYRQLPEEGLKFMVYLQKENIIDESGMPKERFSAEFPKEGPSILRIQQVVRGDSAAYFCASSVRQRATEAFFGQGTRLTVV.

The chain couples TRBV3-1 (or the pseudogene TRBV3-2) to TRBJ1-2, with D possibly TRBD1 on 6 matching bases. This CDR3 has 14 residues. V was cut by 3 bases and J by 4 bases, with 12 bases left in between. CDR1 is LGHDT and CDR2 is YNNKEL in the germline V gene (reference sequence). The CDR3 DNA follows: TGTGCCAGCAGCCAGGGGGGGCGCGGCTATGGCTACACCTTC. Translation: CASSQGGRGYGYTF.

This chain links TRBV6-1 with TRBJ1-2; D gene uncertain. Germline lookup yields CDR1 MNHNS and CDR2 SASEGT. V lost 1 base and J lost 7, with 10 bases in between. The CDR3 loop spans 13 amino acids. The CDR3 loop reads CASSEEEGLGYTF. The CDR3 region has the DNA TGTGCCAGCAGTGAAGAAGAGGGTCTTGGCTACACCTTC.

The J gene is TRBJ2-6, the V gene TRBV9; 7 nucleotides line up with TRBD1. CDR1 and CDR2 (germline): SGDLS, YYNGEE. V trimming: 8 bases; J trimming: 0 bases; junction bases outside the gene matches: 8. The CDR3 covers 16 residues. The CDR3 DNA reads TGTGCCAGTCAAGGGGGCACCGGCTCTGGGGCCAACGTCCTGACTTTC. Encoded protein: CASQGGTGSGANVLTF. Full variable domain (outside the CDR3, taken from reference TRBV9 and TRBJ2-6): DSGVTQTPKHLITATGQRVTLRCSPRSGDLSVYWYQQSLDQGLQFLIQYYNGEERAKGNILERFSAQQFPDLHSELNLSSLELGDSALYFCASQGGTGSGANVLTFGAGSRLTVL.

The DNA of the CDR3 is TGCGCCAGCAGCCAAGATCCGAAAGCCAACTATGGCTACACCTTC. Translating gives CASSQDPKANYGYTF. The chain couples TRBV4-3 to TRBJ1-2; no definite D call. In germline, CDR1 is LGHNA, CDR2 YSLEER. V shed 0 bases and J shed 2 bases, with 10 bases lying between them. This CDR3 is 15 amino acids long.

The V call is TRBV5-1, the J call TRBJ2-3; TRBD1 aligns across 7 bases. The CDR3 is 16 residues long. Germline V gene lookup returns CDR1 SGHRS and CDR2 YFSETQ. The V gene end was trimmed by 4 bases and the J gene end by 3 bases; junction bases not matched to a gene: 11. The CDR3 is CASSEGTVTGTDTQYF. The CDR3 DNA reads TGCGCCAGCAGCGAGGGGACAGTGACGGGGACAGATACGCAGTATTTT.

This sequence joins TRBV9 and TRBJ1-1; TRBD1 matches 7 bases. V gave up 0 bases and J gave up 5 bases; unmatched junction bases: 7. This CDR3 contains 15 residues. Germline CDR1 and CDR2: SGDLS and YYNGEE. The CDR3 loop is CASSVEPTGRTEAFF. CDR3 coding DNA: TGTGCCAGCAGCGTAGAACCGACAGGGCGGACTGAAGCTTTCTTT.

The J gene is TRBJ1-5, the V gene TRBV27, with no clear D. Germline V lookup: CDR1 MNHEY, CDR2 SMNVEV (reference sequence). V shed 3 bases and J shed 4 bases, with 10 bases lying between them. The CDR3 consists of 14 residues. The CDR3 region is CASSFTGLNQPQHF. The CDR3 coding sequence is TGTGCCAGCAGTTTCACGGGGTTGAATCAGCCCCAGCATTTT.

The rearrangement links TRBV11-1 to TRBJ1-3; D unclear. The germline gives CDR1 SGHAT, CDR2 FQDESV (reference sequence). V lost 5 bases to trimming and J lost 4 bases, with 15 bases between them. The CDR3 runs 15 residues. The CDR3 spells CASSRGVNLGNTIYF. The CDR3 DNA is TGTGCCAGCAGCCGCGGCGTGAATCTCGGAAACACCATATATTTT.

CDR3 sequence (DNA): TGTGCCAGCTCCAGAGGGGGCCACGAGCAGTACTTC. Protein: CASSRGGHEQYF. The rearrangement joins TRBV3-1 (or the pseudogene TRBV3-2) to TRBJ2-7; 7 bases agree with TRBD1. The CDR3 consists of 12 residues. With 8 bases clipped from V and 5 bases from J, the junction kept 6 bases outside the gene matches. Per the germline V gene, CDR1 is LGHDT and CDR2 is YNNKEL (reference sequence).

CDR3 sequence: CASSLGLDVEAFF. The CDR3 bases are TGTGCCAGCAGCTTAGGGTTGGACGTTGAAGCTTTCTTT. The V call is TRBV7-8, the J call TRBJ1-1, with no clear D. Per the germline V gene, CDR1 is SGHVS and CDR2 is FQNEAQ. The CDR3 is 13 residues long. Trimming took off 1 base at V and 7 bases at J, with 10 bases between the two ends.